This T cell receptor (beta chain) derives from a study of cytomegalovirus exposure and HLA in healthy donors. Across the study: Falling in the Caucasian-associated ancestry cluster were about 80% of some 400 genotyped donors.

The V and J ends lost 4 bases and 0 bases, in that order; junction bases with no gene match: 3. This CDR3 is built from 16 residues. CDR1 is SGHNT, CDR2 YYREEE, per germline (reference sequence). Note on this clone: Its antigen is unknown.

The PCR ran on 60 Vbeta and 13 Jbeta primers. Data came from immunoSEQ multiplex PCR; TCRdb stores just in-frame clones and leaves some out. This sample carries about 160,000 clones, around three quarters of them seen once, and the ten largest clones take 2.2%. Regarding the study as a whole: Among immune exposure information, only CMV serostatus was available.

The V call is TRBV5-4, the J call TRBJ2-2, with 10 bases identical to TRBD1. Sequenced: PBMCs. This clonotype was sampled from a man aged 50 to 59 in good health and CMV-seropositive. The CDR3, as DNA: TGTGCCAGCAGCCAAGGACAGGGGGCGAACACCGGGGAGCTGTTTTTT. It encodes CASSQGQGANTGELFF.